Listed below are T cell receptor beta chains from one sample, sequenced in a study of blood T cells in healthy people across ages. TCRdb used MiXCR to reprocess the 5' RACE reads, holding one entry per CDR3 protein. This table holds 1.4 million or so distinct CDR3 sequences, less than 45% found once. Source material: blood. The receptors come from a woman under 30 in good health. The CDR3 runs from the conserved cysteine through the conserved F or W. Each record gives: V gene, D gene, clone size, J gene, CDR3 DNA, CDR3 protein. D genes are given only for firm matches. Size is stated for part of the rows, as once, few or many counts, or as a class when the clone is expanded.

v_call: TRBV27
d_call: TRBD2
clone_size: -
j_call: TRBJ2-1
cdr3_nt: TGTGCCAGCGAGCGGCGGGGGGGCTACAATGAGCAGTTCTTC
cdr3_aa: CASERRGGYNEQFF

v_call: TRBV2
d_call: -
clone_size: -
j_call: TRBJ2-3
cdr3_nt: TGTGCCAGCAGTAGACTGAACCCCCCAGATACGCAGTATTTT
cdr3_aa: CASSRLNPPDTQYF

v_call: TRBV7-2
d_call: -
clone_size: -
j_call: TRBJ1-4
cdr3_nt: TGTGCCAGCAGCTTCGGAGGCCGGGGCGAAAAACTGTTTTTT
cdr3_aa: CASSFGGRGEKLFF

v_call: TRBV9
d_call: -
clone_size: few
j_call: TRBJ1-2
cdr3_nt: TGTGCCAGCAGCAGGCAGGGTCTTGGCTACACCTTC
cdr3_aa: CASSRQGLGYTF

v_call: TRBV11-2
d_call: -
clone_size: -
j_call: TRBJ1-2
cdr3_nt: TGTGCCAGCAGCTTAGCCCGGGACTCAAGCTACACCTTC
cdr3_aa: CASSLARDSSYTF

v_call: TRBV27
d_call: -
clone_size: -
j_call: TRBJ2-1
cdr3_nt: TGTGCCAGCAGTTTAGAGGGTCCGACCTTAGGGGGTGAGCAGTTCTTC
cdr3_aa: CASSLEGPTLGGEQFF

v_call: TRBV12-3/TRBV12-4
d_call: -
clone_size: -
j_call: TRBJ1-5
cdr3_nt: TGTGCCAGCAGCCCGATGCACAGCAATCAGCCCCAGCATTTT
cdr3_aa: CASSPMHSNQPQHF

v_call: TRBV5-6
d_call: -
clone_size: once
j_call: TRBJ2-4
cdr3_nt: TGTGCCACCTCAGAAACACTAGCCAAAAACATTCAGTACTTC
cdr3_aa: CATSETLAKNIQYF

v_call: TRBV24-1
d_call: TRBD1
clone_size: -
j_call: TRBJ2-7
cdr3_nt: TGTGCCACCAGTGATCTATCTGCCAGGGACAGGGGCCGAGAAGAGCAGTACTTC
cdr3_aa: CATSDLSARDRGREEQYF

v_call: TRBV20-1
d_call: TRBD1
clone_size: -
j_call: TRBJ1-1
cdr3_nt: TGCAGTGCCCTCAGGGGGATGCTCTCTGAAGCTTTCTTT
cdr3_aa: CSALRGMLSEAFF

v_call: TRBV7-9
d_call: -
clone_size: -
j_call: TRBJ1-1
cdr3_nt: TGTGCCAGCAGCGTGATGGGGAGTGAAGCTTTCTTT
cdr3_aa: CASSVMGSEAFF

v_call: TRBV9
d_call: -
clone_size: few
j_call: TRBJ2-7
cdr3_nt: TGTGCCAGCAGCCCATCCACGCAGTACAATGAGCAGTACTTC
cdr3_aa: CASSPSTQYNEQYF

v_call: TRBV9
d_call: TRBD2
clone_size: few
j_call: TRBJ2-1
cdr3_nt: TGTGCCAGCAGCAAAGGGGGACTAGGGGGAAACAATGAGCAGTTCTTC
cdr3_aa: CASSKGGLGGNNEQFF

v_call: TRBV6-2/TRBV6-3
d_call: TRBD2
clone_size: few
j_call: TRBJ2-7
cdr3_nt: TGTGCCAGCAGTTACCTTCTCGGACTAGCGGCCTACGAGCAGTACTTC
cdr3_aa: CASSYLLGLAAYEQYF

v_call: TRBV28
d_call: TRBD1
clone_size: few
j_call: TRBJ2-3
cdr3_nt: TGTGCCAGCACCCCGGCGACAGGGCGCCCCCCGCAGTATTTT
cdr3_aa: CASTPATGRPPQYF

v_call: TRBV7-2
d_call: -
clone_size: -
j_call: TRBJ1-1
cdr3_nt: TGTGCCAGCAGCTTTAAAGGGACGGCGAACACTGAAGCTTTCTTT
cdr3_aa: CASSFKGTANTEAFF

v_call: TRBV5-1
d_call: -
clone_size: few
j_call: TRBJ2-5
cdr3_nt: TGTGCCAGCAGCGTTGGACACGCGGAGACCCAGTACTTC
cdr3_aa: CASSVGHAETQYF

v_call: TRBV12-3/TRBV12-4
d_call: -
clone_size: -
j_call: TRBJ1-5
cdr3_nt: TGTGCCAGCAGGTATCAAGCGAGCAATCAGCCCCAGCATTTT
cdr3_aa: CASRYQASNQPQHF

v_call: TRBV12-3/TRBV12-4
d_call: TRBD1
clone_size: -
j_call: TRBJ1-2
cdr3_nt: TGTGCCAGCAGTTCCGGACAGGGGGGCCGGTCAGGTGGCTACACCTTC
cdr3_aa: CASSSGQGGRSGGYTF

v_call: TRBV5-6
d_call: -
clone_size: few
j_call: TRBJ2-1
cdr3_nt: TGTGCCAGCAGCTTAGGCGGGTACAGCTCCTACAATGAGCAGTTCTTC
cdr3_aa: CASSLGGYSSYNEQFF

v_call: TRBV4-1
d_call: -
clone_size: few
j_call: TRBJ2-4
cdr3_nt: TGCGCCAGCAGCCAAGACAATCATCCAGGGCGAGTAGGGGCCAAAAACATTCAGTACTTC
cdr3_aa: CASSQDNHPGRVGAKNIQYF

v_call: TRBV7-3
d_call: -
clone_size: few
j_call: TRBJ2-3
cdr3_nt: TGTGCCAGCAGCTTAGGATTAGCGGTAGTTGAAGATACGCAGTATTTT
cdr3_aa: CASSLGLAVVEDTQYF

v_call: TRBV7-9
d_call: -
clone_size: -
j_call: TRBJ2-3
cdr3_nt: TGTGCCAGCAGCTTAGTGCCAGGACCACACACAGATACGCAGTATTTT
cdr3_aa: CASSLVPGPHTDTQYF

v_call: TRBV29-1
d_call: TRBD2
clone_size: -
j_call: TRBJ2-7
cdr3_nt: TGCAGCGTTGGGACTAGCGGCTACGAGCAGTACTTC
cdr3_aa: CSVGTSGYEQYF

v_call: TRBV6-1
d_call: -
clone_size: few
j_call: TRBJ2-1
cdr3_nt: TGTGCCAGCAGTGAAATTGCCGGGGACTTGGGTGAACAGTTCTTC
cdr3_aa: CASSEIAGDLGEQFF

v_call: TRBV7-2
d_call: -
clone_size: once
j_call: TRBJ2-3
cdr3_nt: TGTGCCAGCAGCATTAGGCAGGGTACAGATATGCAGTATTTT
cdr3_aa: CASSIRQGTDMQYF

v_call: TRBV29-1
d_call: -
clone_size: few
j_call: TRBJ2-5
cdr3_nt: TGCAGCGTTGGACAGTTAATCGCTACGAGCAGGGAAGAGACCCAGTACTTC
cdr3_aa: CSVGQLIATSREETQYF

v_call: TRBV7-9
d_call: TRBD1
clone_size: -
j_call: TRBJ1-1
cdr3_nt: TGTGCCAGCAGCCTCGGACAGGGGAGAAGGACTGAAGCTTTCTTT
cdr3_aa: CASSLGQGRRTEAFF

v_call: TRBV20-1
d_call: TRBD1
clone_size: -
j_call: TRBJ1-1
cdr3_nt: TGCAGTGCTAGAGGGTTTCTGGACAGGAGTTTTAACACTGAAGCTTTCTTT
cdr3_aa: CSARGFLDRSFNTEAFF

v_call: TRBV20-1
d_call: -
clone_size: few
j_call: TRBJ2-1
cdr3_nt: TGCAGCCCCTCTAGCGCGAGCTCCTACAATGAGCAGTTCTTC
cdr3_aa: CSPSSASSYNEQFF

v_call: TRBV5-1
d_call: -
clone_size: few
j_call: TRBJ2-7
cdr3_nt: TGCGCCAGCAGCTTCAGGGGCAACTCCTACGAGCAGTACTTC
cdr3_aa: CASSFRGNSYEQYF

v_call: TRBV20-1
d_call: -
clone_size: -
j_call: TRBJ2-1
cdr3_nt: TGCAGACCCAACCTCCCATCATCATACAATGAGCAGTTCTTC
cdr3_aa: CRPNLPSSYNEQFF

v_call: TRBV9
d_call: -
clone_size: few
j_call: TRBJ2-5
cdr3_nt: TGTGCCAGCAGCCCCGGGAGAAGAACCCAAGAGACCCAGTACTTC
cdr3_aa: CASSPGRRTQETQYF

v_call: TRBV20-1
d_call: -
clone_size: few
j_call: TRBJ2-7
cdr3_nt: TGCAGTGCTAGAGATAGTTTCCAGCGACAGACCCTTGGCAATGAGCAGTACTTC
cdr3_aa: CSARDSFQRQTLGNEQYF

v_call: TRBV9
d_call: -
clone_size: -
j_call: TRBJ2-7
cdr3_nt: TGTGCCAGCAGCGTAGCCGGGGAGATTCTCAATGAGCAGTACTTC
cdr3_aa: CASSVAGEILNEQYF

v_call: TRBV2
d_call: -
clone_size: -
j_call: TRBJ2-2
cdr3_nt: TGTGCCAGCAGAGCAGAGAACACCGGGGAGCTGTTTTTT
cdr3_aa: CASRAENTGELFF

v_call: TRBV6-5
d_call: -
clone_size: -
j_call: TRBJ2-3
cdr3_nt: TGTGCCAGCAGTGCTGTAGAGGGGACCACAGATACGCAGTATTTT
cdr3_aa: CASSAVEGTTDTQYF

v_call: TRBV25-1
d_call: -
clone_size: few
j_call: TRBJ1-5
cdr3_nt: TGTGCCAGCAGTGAAGGTGGGGGCGGGTTGCAGCCCCAGCATTTT
cdr3_aa: CASSEGGGGLQPQHF

v_call: TRBV25-1
d_call: -
clone_size: -
j_call: TRBJ2-5
cdr3_nt: TGTGCCAGCAGTGACCCGCCTGCGACTGGACGGGAGACTCAGTACTTC
cdr3_aa: CASSDPPATGRETQYF

v_call: TRBV11-2
d_call: -
clone_size: -
j_call: TRBJ2-2
cdr3_nt: TGTGCCAGCAGCCGAGCTCTCACCGGGGAGCTGTTTTTT
cdr3_aa: CASSRALTGELFF

v_call: TRBV12-3/TRBV12-4
d_call: -
clone_size: many
j_call: TRBJ2-7
cdr3_nt: TGTGCCAGCAGTCCCCTCCCTTTTGGGTACGAGCAGTACTTC
cdr3_aa: CASSPLPFGYEQYF

v_call: TRBV10-3
d_call: -
clone_size: few
j_call: TRBJ1-6
cdr3_nt: TGTGCCATCAAGGGACGCATCCGAGATGATTCACCCCTCCACTTT
cdr3_aa: CAIKGRIRDDSPLHF

v_call: TRBV4-1
d_call: TRBD2
clone_size: -
j_call: TRBJ2-5
cdr3_nt: TGCGCCAGCAGCCTAAAGGCTAGCGGAGTACAAGAGACCCAGTACTTC
cdr3_aa: CASSLKASGVQETQYF

v_call: TRBV5-1
d_call: -
clone_size: -
j_call: TRBJ1-2
cdr3_nt: TGCGCCAGCAGCTTGAACGGGGAGCGAAAGACTAACTATGGCTACACCTTC
cdr3_aa: CASSLNGERKTNYGYTF

v_call: TRBV11-2
d_call: TRBD1
clone_size: -
j_call: TRBJ1-3
cdr3_nt: TGTGCCAGCAGCCCTACTGTGGACAGGGTTGGAAACACCATATATTTT
cdr3_aa: CASSPTVDRVGNTIYF

v_call: TRBV15
d_call: -
clone_size: -
j_call: TRBJ1-2
cdr3_nt: TGTGCCACCAGCAGAGATAGACTCCATGTATTGGGCAGTAACTATGGCTACACCTTC
cdr3_aa: CATSRDRLHVLGSNYGYTF

v_call: TRBV7-2
d_call: -
clone_size: -
j_call: TRBJ2-7
cdr3_nt: TGTGCCAGCAGCCGGGGATTCTACGAGCAGTACTTC
cdr3_aa: CASSRGFYEQYF

v_call: TRBV20-1
d_call: TRBD1
clone_size: many
j_call: TRBJ1-1
cdr3_nt: TGCAGTGCTACGGACAGGACTGAAGCTTTCTTT
cdr3_aa: CSATDRTEAFF

v_call: TRBV5-6
d_call: -
clone_size: -
j_call: TRBJ2-2
cdr3_nt: TGTGCCAGCAGCTGGGGGAGCAGGAACAACGGGGAGCTGTTTTTT
cdr3_aa: CASSWGSRNNGELFF

v_call: TRBV20-1
d_call: -
clone_size: -
j_call: TRBJ2-7
cdr3_nt: TGCAGTGCTATATCGTTACCCCGACTCTCCTACGAGCAGTACTTC
cdr3_aa: CSAISLPRLSYEQYF